These 28 T cell receptor beta chains came from one sample sequenced in a study of shared T cell receptors in the human thymus. Repertoires were generated with immunoSEQ multiplex PCR, while TCRdb's copy carries only in-frame clones and drops some. The repertoire holds 700,000 or so clones, around 85% seen once, with more than 0.01% in the top ten. This sample was shared with a second study, whose subject was human thymus T cells.

The material sequenced was thymocytes. These TCRs come from a girl under three years old with a congenital heart defect.

The gene calls are TRBV13 and TRBJ1-1; the D is unclear. CDR1 and CDR2 from the germline V gene are PRHDT and FYEKMQ (reference sequence). The ends were cut back, 5 bases at V and 1 base at J, with 20 bases in the middle. CDR3 length: 17 residues. The CDR3 spells CASSLYRRCRGNTEAFF. Written as DNA, the CDR3 is TGTGCCAGCAGCCTCTATAGAAGGTGTCGGGGGAACACTGAAGCTTTCTTT.

In its sample, this clone was seen once. V usage is TRBV5-6 and J usage is TRBJ1-1, with TRBD1 identical over 8 bases. This CDR3 has 16 amino acids. V dropped 4 bases and J dropped 1; count of bases not matched to a gene: 9. Germline values: CDR1 SGHDT, CDR2 YYEEEE. Here the CDR3 DNA reads TGTGCCAGCAGCGGAGCCGGGACAGGACAGAACACTGAAGCTTTCTTT. Translated, it gives CASSGAGTGQNTEAFF.

V is TRBV6-6 and J is TRBJ1-1, with 8 bases fitting TRBD1. This CDR3 has 14 residues. With 6 bases clipped from V and 1 base from J, the junction kept 4 bases outside the gene matches. Germline-derived CDR1 and CDR2 are MNHNY and SVGAGI (reference sequence). CDR3 in amino acids: CASSAGTGNTEAFF. DNA for the CDR3: TGTGCCAGCAGCGCCGGGACAGGGAACACTGAAGCTTTCTTT.

This chain connects TRBV6-5 to TRBJ1-1; possible D gene TRBD1, 6 bases. Trimming pared 4 bases from V and 8 bases from J, leaving 11 bases between. This CDR3 is built from 12 residues. Germline CDR1 reads MNHEY; CDR2 reads SVGAGI. CDR3 sequence: CASSSNRVEAFF. In DNA form, the CDR3 reads TGTGCCAGCAGTTCCAACAGGGTGGAAGCTTTCTTT.

The chain recombines TRBV7-2 with TRBJ2-5, with D possibly matching TRBD1 (8 bases). V lost 5 bases and J 5 bases, leaving 18 bases between the germline ends. The CDR3 totals 15 residues. The germline V gene encodes CDR1 SGHTA and CDR2 FQGNSA. This CDR3 is CASSQKSQGGETQYF. In DNA form, the CDR3 reads TGTGCCAGCAGCCAAAAATCACAGGGGGGGGAGACCCAGTACTTC.

This chain joins TRBV7-6 and TRBJ1-1, with D possibly matching TRBD1 (6 bases). V dropped 6 bases and J dropped 6 bases, with 32 bases sitting between them. Germline values: CDR1 SGHVS, CDR2 FNYEAQ. The CDR3 consists of 19 residues. The CDR3 DNA sequence: TGTGCCAGCAGTTTTATGGGGCCCAACAGGGTCGGGGCGTTGCCTGAAGCTTTCTTT. Translated, it gives CASSFMGPNRVGALPEAFF.

The chain uses TRBV7-2 and TRBJ2-5; 8 nucleotides match TRBD1. J was trimmed by 4 bases and V by 1 base; bases with no gene match: 8. This CDR3 region has 16 residues. The germline gives CDR1 SGHTA, CDR2 FQGNSA. This chain's CDR3 is CASSLEPGGRSETQYF. In nucleotides, the CDR3 is TGTGCCAGCAGCTTAGAGCCAGGGGGCCGGTCAGAGACCCAGTACTTC.

This chain links TRBV7-9 with TRBJ2-7, with 7 bases aligning to TRBD1. This CDR3 contains 16 residues. The V segment lost 1 base and the J segment 5 bases; nucleotides outside the gene matches: 11. Germline V gives CDR1 SEHNR, CDR2 FQNEAQ (reference sequence). The CDR3 DNA is TGTGCCAGCAGCTTAGTTCTGACAGGGTCTTCCCACGAGCAGTACTTC. Amino acid sequence: CASSLVLTGSSHEQYF.

This clone appeared a few times. This chain links TRBV5-1 with TRBJ1-4, with 7 bases identical to TRBD1. CDR3 length: 14 residues. J lost 8 bases, V lost 2 bases, and 6 bases had no gene match. Germline V gene sequence: CDR1 SGHRS, CDR2 YFSETQ. CDR3 nucleotide sequence: TGCGCCAGCAGCTTACTAACAGGGGAAGAAAAACTGTTTTTT. Amino acid sequence: CASSLLTGEEKLFF.

V is TRBV6-1 and J is TRBJ1-5; no clear D. The germline V gene encodes CDR1 MNHNS and CDR2 SASEGT. V gave up 10 bases and J gave up 4 bases, with 20 bases separating them. CDR3 length: 15 residues. CDR3 sequence: CATYTPMADNQPQHF. The CDR3 DNA reads as TGTGCCACCTATACCCCGATGGCGGATAATCAGCCCCAGCATTTT.

The chain links TRBV5-1 to TRBJ1-4; no clear D. From germline, CDR1 is SGHRS and CDR2 YFSETQ. Trimming shortened V by 2 bases and J by 5 bases, and 19 bases separated the two germline ends. This CDR3 is 17 amino acids long. CDR3 in DNA: TGCGCCAGCAGCTTCGGGTTTGGGTCAGTTAAAAATGAAAAACTGTTTTTT. Its translation is CASSFGFGSVKNEKLFF.

V gene TRBV5-1 combines with J gene TRBJ2-3; D may be TRBD2 (7 bases). V lost 0 bases, J lost 0 bases, and 14 bases lay in between. The CDR3 is 17 amino acids. Looked up from germline, CDR1 is SGHRS and CDR2 is YFSETQ. CDR3 amino acids: CASSLGVAGASTDTQYF. CDR3 coding DNA: TGCGCCAGCAGCTTGGGGGTGGCGGGGGCTAGCACAGATACGCAGTATTTT.

The chain recombines TRBV5-8 with TRBJ2-5; D possibly corresponds to TRBD1 (5 bases). There are 17 residues in the CDR3. CDR1 and CDR2 from the germline V gene are SGHTS and YDEGEE. Trimming pared 3 bases from V and 0 bases from J, leaving 18 bases between. The CDR3 region has the DNA TGTGCCAGCAGCTCCACCCTCCTGTCCAGGGACCAAGAGACCCAGTACTTC. Translating it yields CASSSTLLSRDQETQYF.

This clone was seen once. The rearrangement uses TRBV7-6 and TRBJ1-2; D uncertain. This CDR3 region has 12 residues. V lost 5 bases to trimming and J lost 5 bases, with 9 bases between them. CDR1 and CDR2 from the germline V gene are SGHVS and FNYEAQ. The CDR3 DNA is TGTGCCAGCAGCCCCGGTGATTATGGCTACACCTTC. Protein product: CASSPGDYGYTF.

The J gene is TRBJ1-3, the V gene TRBV7-6; D possibly corresponds to TRBD1 (6 bases). The germline V and J ends were trimmed by 5 bases and 2 bases, with 13 bases remaining between them. The germline gives CDR1 SGHVS, CDR2 FNYEAQ. This CDR3 has 15 amino acids. The CDR3 reads CASSHIRGAGNTIYF. The DNA of the CDR3 is TGTGCCAGCAGCCATATCAGGGGAGCTGGAAACACCATATATTTT.

The chain employs TRBV5-4 and TRBJ2-7; 10 bases align to TRBD1. Germline CDR1 and CDR2: SGHNT and YYREEE (reference sequence). The CDR3 spans 14 residues. Trimming took 2 bases from V and 2 from J; bases not matched to a gene: 1. CDR3 protein: CASSFDRGPYEQYF. In DNA form, the CDR3 reads TGTGCCAGCAGCTTTGACAGGGGGCCCTACGAGCAGTACTTC. Based on the CDR3 plus reference TRBV5-4 and TRBJ2-7, the full variable domain is ETGVTQSPTHLIKTRGQQVTLRCSSQSGHNTVSWYQQALGQGPQFIFQYYREEENGRGNFPPRFSGLQFPNYSSELNVNALELDDSALYLCASSFDRGPYEQYFGPGTRLTVT.

In this sample, this clone turned up a few times. The rearrangement joins TRBV6-1 to TRBJ1-3; tentative D call: TRBD1 (5 bases). Germline V gene data show CDR1 as MNHNS and CDR2 as SASEGT. The CDR3 runs 15 residues. Trimming stripped 7 bases from V and 1 base from J, with 14 bases between. DNA of the CDR3: TGTGCCAGCATTGGGTATCCAGGGTCTGGAAACACCATATATTTT. This sequence encodes CASIGYPGSGNTIYF.

This clone was observed a few times. The J gene is TRBJ1-6, the V gene TRBV19; D not resolved. The CDR3 is 16 amino acids. Between the trimmed V and J ends, which lost 6 bases and 3 bases, there was a span of 15 bases. Germline V gene sequence: CDR1 LNHDA, CDR2 SQIVND (reference sequence). CDR3 residues: CASRTTLADYNSPLHF. Here the CDR3 DNA reads TGTGCCAGTAGGACTACCCTGGCAGACTATAATTCACCCCTCCACTTT.

This rearrangement joins TRBV15 to TRBJ2-7; D gene ambiguous. V was clipped by 2 bases and J by 0 bases, with 8 bases between them. The CDR3 is made up of 14 amino acids. Per the germline V gene, CDR1 is LNHNV and CDR2 is YYDKDF (reference sequence). The CDR3 DNA is TGTGCCACCAGCAGACGTCCCGGCTCCTACGAGCAGTACTTC. Amino acid sequence: CATSRRPGSYEQYF.

This chain connects TRBV14 to TRBJ2-1, with D hard to call. Germline V CDR1 and CDR2: SGHDN, FVKESK. The V gene lost 1 base and the J gene lost 5 bases, with 12 bases spanning the gap. There are 15 residues in the CDR3. Written as DNA, the CDR3 is TGTGCCAGCAGCCAAGTGACTGGCAGAGACAATGAGCAGTTCTTC. Translation: CASSQVTGRDNEQFF.

The chain carries TRBV7-9 and TRBJ1-5; no clear D gene. Trimming cost V 8 bases and J 3 bases, with 17 bases left between them. CDR1 SEHNR and CDR2 FQNEAQ come from the germline V gene (reference sequence). This CDR3 has 15 amino acids. CDR3 residues: CASGCEDTDNQPQHF. CDR3 in DNA: TGTGCCAGCGGCTGTGAGGATACCGACAATCAGCCCCAGCATTTT.

The chain recombines TRBV6-1 with TRBJ2-1; TRBD1 agrees at 11 bases. Losses at the gene ends were 4 bases for V and 9 bases for J; bases not matched to a gene: 11. Germline CDR1 MNHNS, CDR2 SASEGT. The CDR3 loop spans 16 amino acids. The CDR3 sequence is CASSVEADRGLGEQFF. Here the CDR3 DNA reads TGTGCCAGCAGTGTAGAGGCGGACAGGGGGCTAGGTGAGCAGTTCTTC.

The V and J genes are TRBV25-1 and TRBJ2-7; 7 nucleotides match TRBD2. The germline V gene has CDR1 MGHDK and CDR2 SYGVNS. V shed 3 bases and J 6 bases; nucleotides not matched to a gene: 8. The CDR3 totals 14 residues. The CDR3 region has the DNA TGTGCCAGCAGTGACCGGGGAGGGGCCGGCGAGCAGTACTTC. This codes for CASSDRGGAGEQYF.

The genes are TRBV5-6 and TRBJ2-7, with 14 bases that match TRBD2. CDR3 length equals 17 residues. Trimming cost V 4 bases and J 0 bases; bases outside gene matches: 6. In germline, CDR1 is SGHDT, CDR2 YYEEEE. In DNA, the CDR3 is TGTGCCAGCAGCCCCCAGGGACTAGCGGGGGCCTCCTACGAGCAGTACTTC. Translated, it gives CASSPQGLAGASYEQYF.

In its sample, this clone was seen a few times. Other DNA sequences of this sample code for an identical CDR3. The chain couples TRBV20-1 to TRBJ1-1; tentative D call: TRBD1 (5 bases). The CDR3 has 11 amino acids. Trimming took off 6 bases at V and 4 bases at J, with 9 bases between the two ends. The germline V gene has CDR1 DFQATT and CDR2 SNEGSKA (reference sequence). In DNA form, the CDR3 reads TGCAGTGCCCCGGGGGGCACTGAAGCTTTCTTT. Protein sequence: CSAPGGTEAFF.

V gene TRBV4-1 combines with J gene TRBJ1-1; 8 bases line up with TRBD1. The V gene's germline CDR1 is MGHRA and CDR2 YSYEKL. The CDR3 consists of 20 residues. Losses at the gene ends were 0 bases for V and 5 bases for J; bases not matched to a gene: 20. CDR3 sequence reads: CASSQDGEWERHRGDTEAFF. The CDR3 nucleotides read TGCGCCAGCAGCCAAGATGGTGAGTGGGAGCGACACAGGGGGGATACTGAAGCTTTCTTT.

The chain employs TRBV10-3 and TRBJ2-2, with D possibly being TRBD1 (6 bases). The CDR3 loop spans 16 amino acids. Per the germline V gene, CDR1 is ENHRY and CDR2 is SYGVKD. V was cut by 10 bases and J by 0 bases, with 18 bases left in between. CDR3 sequence: CATAWGPGSNTGELFF. CDR3 nucleotide sequence: TGTGCCACCGCCTGGGGGCCAGGGTCGAACACCGGGGAGCTGTTTTTT.

V gene TRBV27 combines with J gene TRBJ1-2; D is ambiguous. Trimming left V 9 bases short and J 2 bases short, with 19 bases between. Germline V gene sequence: CDR1 MNHEY, CDR2 SMNVEV (reference sequence). This CDR3 region has 15 residues. CDR3 amino acids: CARGREEAGNYGYTF. The CDR3 coding sequence is TGTGCCAGAGGGCGTGAGGAGGCCGGAAACTATGGCTACACCTTC.